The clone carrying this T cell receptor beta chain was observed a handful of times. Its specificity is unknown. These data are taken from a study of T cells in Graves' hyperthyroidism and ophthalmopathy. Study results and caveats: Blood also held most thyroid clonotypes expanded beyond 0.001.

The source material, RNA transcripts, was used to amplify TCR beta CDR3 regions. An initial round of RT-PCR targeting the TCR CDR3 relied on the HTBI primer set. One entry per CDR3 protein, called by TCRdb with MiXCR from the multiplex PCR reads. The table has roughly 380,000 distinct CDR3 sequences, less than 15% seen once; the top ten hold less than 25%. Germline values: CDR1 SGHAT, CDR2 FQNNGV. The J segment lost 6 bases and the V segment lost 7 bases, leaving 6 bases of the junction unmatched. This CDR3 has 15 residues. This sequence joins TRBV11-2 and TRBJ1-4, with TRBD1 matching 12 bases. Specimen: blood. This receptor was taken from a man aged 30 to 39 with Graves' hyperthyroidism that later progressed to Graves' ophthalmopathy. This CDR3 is CASTGGQGADEKLFF. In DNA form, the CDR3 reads TGTGCCAGCACGGGGGGACAGGGGGCGGATGAAAAACTGTTTTTT. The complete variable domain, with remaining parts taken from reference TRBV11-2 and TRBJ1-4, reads EAGVAQSPRYKIIEKRQSVAFWCNPISGHATLYWYQQILGQGPKLLIQFQNNGVVDDSQLPKDRFSAERLKGVDSTLKIQPAKLEDSAVYLCASTGGQGADEKLFFGSGTQLSVL.